A single sample is the source of the 20 T cell receptor beta chains below, sequenced in a study of vaccination and CD4 T cells after COVID-19. The antigens of these receptors remain unknown. Indicated treatment: roughly ten-day PBMC culture with coronavirus spike peptide pools or control peptides (ViraFEST assay). Sequencing of cultured CD4+ T cell DNA used the Oncomine TCR Beta short-read assay. TCRdb redid the calling of the PCR reads with MiXCR, one entry per CDR3 protein. Of approximately 19,000 distinct CDR3 sequences in the sample, 45% to 60% were seen once. Sequences were obtained from CD4+ T cells from blood, cultured in vitro. These receptors came from a human donor who had recovered from COVID-19.

V usage is TRBV19 and J usage is TRBJ1-2; 7 bases line up with TRBD1. Germline V gene data show CDR1 as LNHDA and CDR2 as SQIVND (reference sequence). CDR3 length: 13 amino acids. Germline trimming cut 5 bases from V and 5 bases from J; bases unmatched to any gene: 5. In nucleotides, the CDR3 is TGTGCCAGTAGTGATACAGGGGAATATGGCTACACCTTC. This translates into CASSDTGEYGYTF. The full variable domain, rest sourced from reference TRBV19 and TRBJ1-2, is DGGITQSPKYLFRKEGQNVTLSCEQNLNHDAMYWYRQDPGQGLRLIYYSQIVNDFQKGDIAEGYSVSREKKESFPLTVTSAQKNPTAFYLCASSDTGEYGYTFGSGTRLTVV.

The chain links TRBV25-1 to TRBJ1-4, with D unclear. The CDR3 contains 12 residues. V dropped 3 bases and J dropped 11 bases, with 10 bases sitting between them. Per the germline V gene, CDR1 is MGHDK and CDR2 is SYGVNS. The CDR3 DNA reads TGTGCCAGCAGTGAGGGAGACCGGAAACTGTTTTTT. The encoded protein is CASSEGDRKLFF.

This clonotype has more than one count but fewer than ten. The V gene is TRBV20-1, the J gene TRBJ1-5; perhaps TRBD1 as D (5 bases). CDR3 length: 12 residues. From germline, CDR1 is DFQATT and CDR2 SNEGSKA (reference sequence). V lost 8 bases and J 7 bases, leaving 15 bases between the germline ends. CDR3 DNA: TGCAGTTCCCGCAGGGCTGAACAGCCCCAGCATTTT. Its translation: CSSRRAEQPQHF.

The chain is built from TRBV2 and TRBJ2-2; D call uncertain. Germline V gene data show CDR1 as SNHLY and CDR2 as FYNNEI. Between the trimmed V and J ends, which lost 5 bases and 1 base, there was a span of 2 bases. This CDR3 comprises 12 residues. The chain's CDR3 is CASSLNTGELFF. The CDR3 DNA reads TGTGCCAGCAGTTTGAACACCGGGGAGCTGTTTTTT.

The chain uses TRBV5-8 and TRBJ1-5, with 8 bases that match TRBD1. The CDR3 spans 15 residues. Trimming at V came to 4 bases and at J to 1 base, leaving 4 bases not matched to a gene. Germline CDR1 reads SGHTS; CDR2 reads YDEGEE. Written as DNA, the CDR3 is TGTGCCAGCAGCCCTCGGACAGGGAGCAATCAGCCCCAGCATTTT. This encodes CASSPRTGSNQPQHF.

There are a few counts of this clonotype. The CDR3 region has the DNA TGCAGTGCCATAGGGGTAGACAGGGATATTGGGTATGGCTACACCTTC. Its protein is CSAIGVDRDIGYGYTF. The gene calls are TRBV20-1 and TRBJ1-2; 7 bases are shared with TRBD1. Trimming removed 6 bases from V and 5 bases from J; junction bases left unmatched: 18. Germline CDR1 and CDR2: DFQATT and SNEGSKA (reference sequence). The CDR3 totals 16 residues.

The CDR3 region has the DNA TGTGCCTGGAGTTTAGCGGGAGGGAGCACAGATACGCAGTATTTT. Translating it yields CAWSLAGGSTDTQYF. V and J are TRBV30 and TRBJ2-3, with 11 nucleotides matching TRBD2. The trim removed 2 bases at V and 0 bases at J, leaving 1 base unmatched. CDR1 is GTSNPN and CDR2 is SVGIG in the germline V gene (reference sequence). This CDR3 spans 15 amino acids.

The chain links TRBV7-2 to TRBJ2-1, with TRBD2 as a possible D gene (6 bases). This CDR3 is built from 15 residues. Germline assignment: CDR1 SGHTA and CDR2 FQGNSA. The germline V and J ends were trimmed by 5 bases and 7 bases, with 18 bases remaining between them. CDR3 sequence reads: CASSPPGGLINEQFF. CDR3 bases: TGTGCCAGCAGCCCTCCCGGAGGGTTAATAAATGAGCAGTTCTTC.

The gene calls are TRBV11-3 and TRBJ2-7; TRBD2 matches at 11 bases. The junction had 2 bases not matched to a gene; V was cut back by 1 base and J by 0 bases. CDR3 length: 16 residues. CDR1 is SGHNT and CDR2 is YENEEA in the germline V gene. This chain's CDR3 is CASSLGLAGNSYEQYF. The CDR3 DNA reads as TGTGCCAGCAGCTTAGGACTAGCGGGGAACTCCTACGAGCAGTACTTC.

In its sample, this clonotype was seen a few times. The chain combines TRBV29-1 with TRBJ1-4, with D perhaps TRBD1 (5 bases). This CDR3 contains 13 residues. V lost 7 bases to trimming and J lost 8 bases, with 17 bases between them. Germline V CDR1 and CDR2: SQVTM, ANQGSEA. CDR3 region: CSASGQGREKLFF. The CDR3 nucleotides read TGCAGCGCCTCAGGCCAGGGAAGGGAAAAACTGTTTTTT.

Only one count was recorded for this clonotype. The chain joins TRBV11-3 to TRBJ2-5, with D maybe TRBD2 (6 bases). V lost 5 bases and J 4 bases, leaving 17 bases between the germline ends. The CDR3 consists of 15 residues. Germline lookup yields CDR1 SGHNT and CDR2 YENEEA. The CDR3 region is CASSPPRERGETQYF. CDR3 in DNA: TGTGCCAGCAGCCCCCCGCGGGAAAGGGGAGAGACCCAGTACTTC.

V gene TRBV6-2 or TRBV6-3 combines with J gene TRBJ1-1; D not resolved. This CDR3 spans 13 amino acids. Germline assignment: CDR1 MNHEY and CDR2 SVGEGT. V was cut by 6 bases and J by 0 bases, with 8 bases left in between. CDR3 DNA: TGTGCCAGCAGCCCGTGGATGAACACTGAAGCTTTCTTT. Translated: CASSPWMNTEAFF.

This clonotype was recorded a few times. V is TRBV7-2 and J is TRBJ1-6, with D tentatively TRBD1 (6 bases). The V end was cut by 1 base, the J end by 3 bases, with 7 bases between. The germline V gene encodes CDR1 SGHTA and CDR2 FQGNSA. The CDR3 totals 15 residues. The CDR3 bases are TGTGCCAGCAGCTTAGAGGACAGCTATAATTCACCCCTCCACTTT. As protein: CASSLEDSYNSPLHF.

This chain uses TRBV7-9 with TRBJ1-3; 8 bases agree with TRBD1. V lost 3 bases, J lost 0 bases, and 16 bases stayed unmatched. In germline, CDR1 is SEHNR, CDR2 FQNEAQ (reference sequence). The CDR3 totals 20 residues. The DNA of the CDR3 is TGTGCCAGCAGCTTTAGGTATGACGGACAGGGCGAAATCTCTGGAAACACCATATATTTT. Its translation is CASSFRYDGQGEISGNTIYF.

This chain connects TRBV19 to TRBJ1-2; TRBD1 matches at 8 bases. This CDR3 spans 14 amino acids. Germline CDR1 LNHDA, CDR2 SQIVND (reference sequence). Trimming cost V 6 bases and J 4 bases; bases outside gene matches: 7. The CDR3 loop reads CASSPMGQVYGYTF. The DNA of the CDR3 is TGTGCCAGTAGCCCCATGGGACAGGTCTATGGCTACACCTTC.

The sample holds a few counts of this clonotype. The chain joins TRBV23-1 to TRBJ2-7, with 8 bases lining up with TRBD2. TRBV23-1 is an ORF for which the function is uncertain. This CDR3 has 18 residues. V lost 2 bases to trimming and J lost 1 base; unmatched junction nucleotides: 13. The CDR3 bases are TGCGCCAGCAGTCAAGCAGGAGTGAAGAAGCGGGAGTCCTACGAGCAGTACTTC. Its translation is CASSQAGVKKRESYEQYF.

This clonotype has a handful of counts. J is TRBJ1-5 and V is TRBV19; TRBD1 matches 12 bases. This CDR3 spans 17 amino acids. Germline V gives CDR1 LNHDA, CDR2 SQIVND (reference sequence). With 3 bases clipped from V and 6 bases from J, the junction kept 9 bases outside the gene matches. The CDR3 region is CASSIYPGQGAGQPQHF. As DNA, the CDR3 is TGTGCCAGTAGTATTTACCCGGGACAGGGGGCGGGTCAGCCCCAGCATTTT.

V and J are TRBV19 and TRBJ1-1, with D uncertain. Between the trimmed V and J ends, which lost 4 bases and 5 bases, there was a span of 14 bases. The CDR3 loop spans 14 amino acids. The germline V gene encodes CDR1 LNHDA and CDR2 SQIVND (reference sequence). CDR3 DNA: TGTGCCAGTAGTACGACCGCCGGACGGACTGAAGCTTTCTTT. Translating it yields CASSTTAGRTEAFF.

This rearrangement joins TRBV6-4 to TRBJ2-2; weak D call: TRBD1 (6 bases). The CDR3 totals 18 residues. V lost 2 bases and J 2 bases, leaving 18 bases between the germline ends. Germline values: CDR1 MRHNA, CDR2 SNTAGT. In DNA, the CDR3 is TGTGCCAGCAGTGACCTCCTGTGGCAGGGGATAAACACCGGGGAGCTGTTTTTT. Its protein is CASSDLLWQGINTGELFF.

This clonotype turned up a few times. The chain combines TRBV2 with TRBJ1-2; unclear D gene. Germline CDR1 SNHLY, CDR2 FYNNEI. This CDR3 is built from 14 residues. Deletions cut 2 bases from V and 3 bases from J, with 10 bases between. DNA of the CDR3: TGTGCCAGCAGTGAAAACATCTGGGACTATGGCTACACCTTC. As protein: CASSENIWDYGYTF.